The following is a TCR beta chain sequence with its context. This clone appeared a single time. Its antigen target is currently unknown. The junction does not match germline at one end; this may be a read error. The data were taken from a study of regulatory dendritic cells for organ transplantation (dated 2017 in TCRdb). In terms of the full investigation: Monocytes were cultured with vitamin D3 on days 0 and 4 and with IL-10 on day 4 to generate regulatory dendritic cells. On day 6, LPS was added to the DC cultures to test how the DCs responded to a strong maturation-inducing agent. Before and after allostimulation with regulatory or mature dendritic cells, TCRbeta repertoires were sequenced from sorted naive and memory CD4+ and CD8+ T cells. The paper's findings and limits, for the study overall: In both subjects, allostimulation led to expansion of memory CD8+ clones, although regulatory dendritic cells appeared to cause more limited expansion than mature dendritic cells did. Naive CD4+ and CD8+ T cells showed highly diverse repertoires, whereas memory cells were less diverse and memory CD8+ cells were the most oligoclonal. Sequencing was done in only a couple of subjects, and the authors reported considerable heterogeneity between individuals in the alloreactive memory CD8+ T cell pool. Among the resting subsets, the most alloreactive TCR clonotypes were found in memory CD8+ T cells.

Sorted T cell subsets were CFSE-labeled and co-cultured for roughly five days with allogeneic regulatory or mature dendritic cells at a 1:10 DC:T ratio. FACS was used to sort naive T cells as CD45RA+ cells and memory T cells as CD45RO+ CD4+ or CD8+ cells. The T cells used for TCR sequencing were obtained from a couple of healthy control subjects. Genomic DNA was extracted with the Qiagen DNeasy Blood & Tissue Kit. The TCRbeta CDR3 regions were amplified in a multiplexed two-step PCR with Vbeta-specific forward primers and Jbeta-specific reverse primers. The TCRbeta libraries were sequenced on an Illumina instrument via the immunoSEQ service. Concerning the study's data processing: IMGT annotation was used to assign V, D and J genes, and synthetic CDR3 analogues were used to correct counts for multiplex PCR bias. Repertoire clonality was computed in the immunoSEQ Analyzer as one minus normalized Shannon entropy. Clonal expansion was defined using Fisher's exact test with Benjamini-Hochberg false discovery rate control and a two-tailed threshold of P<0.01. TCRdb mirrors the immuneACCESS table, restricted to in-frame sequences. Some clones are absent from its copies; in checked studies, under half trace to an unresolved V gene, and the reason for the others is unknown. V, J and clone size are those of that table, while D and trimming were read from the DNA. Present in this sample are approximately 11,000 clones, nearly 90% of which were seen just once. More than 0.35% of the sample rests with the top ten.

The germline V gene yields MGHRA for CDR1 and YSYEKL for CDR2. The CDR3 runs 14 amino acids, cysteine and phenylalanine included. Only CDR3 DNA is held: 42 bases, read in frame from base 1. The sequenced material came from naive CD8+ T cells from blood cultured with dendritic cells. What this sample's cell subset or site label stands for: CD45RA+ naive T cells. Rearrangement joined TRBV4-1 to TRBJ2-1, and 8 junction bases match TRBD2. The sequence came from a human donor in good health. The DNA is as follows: TGCGCCAGCAGCATAACTAGCGGCTACGATGAGCAGTTCTTC. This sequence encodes CASSITSGYDEQFF.